This TCR beta chain came from a study of blood T cell repertoires in COVID-19. Trimming at V came to 3 bases and at J to 8 bases, leaving 5 bases not matched to a gene. The CDR3 consists of 14 residues. Germline values: CDR1 MDHEN, CDR2 SYDVKM. Two negative PCRs, clearance, or symptom resolution were required of recovered Cohort 3 donors. Measured with immunoSEQ multiplex PCR; TCRdb has only the in-frame clones, and not every one. This table has roughly 160,000 clones, roughly 87% appearing once. The clonotype originates from a woman between 45 and 60 years old who had recovered from COVID-19. V and J are TRBV28 and TRBJ1-4, with 8 bases lining up with TRBD1. The sequencing sample was made of PBMCs or T cells enriched from blood (not recorded which). The CDR3 protein is CASSFQGAEEKLFF. The CDR3 DNA is TGTGCCAGCAGTTTCCAGGGGGCGGAAGAAAAACTGTTTTTT. Full variable domain (rest looked up from reference TRBV28 and TRBJ1-4): DVKVTQSSRYLVKRTGEKVFLECVQDMDHENMFWYRQDPGLGLRLIYFSYDVKMKEKGDIPEGYSVSREKKERFSLILESASTNQTSMYLCASSFQGAEEKLFFGSGTQLSVL.